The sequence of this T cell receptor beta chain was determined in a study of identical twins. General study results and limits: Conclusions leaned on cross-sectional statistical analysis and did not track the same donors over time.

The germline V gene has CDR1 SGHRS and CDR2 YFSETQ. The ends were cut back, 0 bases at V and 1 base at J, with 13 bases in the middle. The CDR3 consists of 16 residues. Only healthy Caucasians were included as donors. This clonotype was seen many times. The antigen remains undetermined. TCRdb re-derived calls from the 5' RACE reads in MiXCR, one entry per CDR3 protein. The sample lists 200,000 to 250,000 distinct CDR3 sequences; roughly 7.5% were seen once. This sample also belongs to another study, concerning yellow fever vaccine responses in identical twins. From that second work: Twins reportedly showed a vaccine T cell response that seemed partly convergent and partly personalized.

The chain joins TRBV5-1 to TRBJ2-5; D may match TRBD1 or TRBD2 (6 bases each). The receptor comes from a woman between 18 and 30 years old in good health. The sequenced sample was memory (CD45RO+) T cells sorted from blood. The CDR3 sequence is CASSLAGGWSQETQYF. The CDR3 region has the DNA TGCGCCAGCAGCTTGGCCGGGGGCTGGTCCCAAGAGACCCAGTACTTC.